These 2 T cell receptor beta chains were all obtained from the same sample, sequenced in a study of cytomegalovirus exposure and HLA in healthy donors. PCR used 60 Vbeta primers and 13 Jbeta primers. Sequencing used immunoSEQ multiplex PCR; TCRdb keeps in-frame clones, though not all of them. The sample holds roughly 150,000 clones, roughly three quarters seen once. The sequenced sample was PBMCs. These receptors were collected from a male donor in good health and CMV-seronegative.

This chain joins TRBV15 and TRBJ1-1; D is ambiguous. The CDR3 loop spans 14 amino acids. Germline CDR1 and CDR2: LNHNV and YYDKDF (reference sequence). V lost 5 bases to trimming and J lost 1 base, with 11 bases between them. The CDR3 is CATSRGERNTEAFF. CDR3 sequence (DNA): TGTGCCACCAGCCGTGGGGAGAGGAACACTGAAGCTTTCTTT. Looking up the rest from reference TRBV15 and TRBJ1-1 gives the full variable domain: DAMVIQNPRYQVTQFGKPVTLSCSQTLNHNVMYWYQQKSSQAPKLLFHYYDKDFNNEADTPDNFQSRRPNTSFCFLDIRSPGLGDTAMYLCATSRGERNTEAFFGQGTRLTVV.

The chain couples TRBV7-8 to TRBJ1-1; TRBD1 matches at 7 bases. The CDR3 runs to 13 residues. V lost 2 bases to trimming and J lost 7 bases; unmatched junction nucleotides: 4. Per germline, CDR1 SGHVS and CDR2 FQNEAQ. CDR3 residues: CASSLRGRNEAFF. The CDR3, as DNA: TGTGCCAGCAGCTTAAGGGGGCGGAATGAAGCTTTCTTT.